Sequencing of this TCR beta chain was carried out in a study of early T cells in non-severe SARS-CoV-2 infection. Looking at the study overall: Sequencing was performed on bulk RNA from unsorted whole blood, leaving chains unpaired.

This clonotype has only a few counts. Its antigen is as yet unknown. The CDR3 length is 15 residues. CDR1 WNHNN and CDR2 SYGVQD come from the germline V gene (reference sequence). Trimming cost V 6 bases and J 0 bases, with 13 bases left between them. The TCR library protocol attached unique molecular identifiers to the individual cDNA molecules. A single record per CDR3 protein comes from TCRdb applying MiXCR to the 5' RACE reads. This sample has over 60,000 distinct CDR3 sequences, with about 9.5% found just once. Findings and limits, study-wide: Anti-spike CD8 responses were favored in VDJdb matching, and private and CD4 specificities were missed.

The receptor comes from an adult who was a healthcare worker with PCR-confirmed SARS-CoV-2 infection or an uninfected control (not recorded which). The V call is TRBV10-1, the J call TRBJ2-3; possibly TRBD2 for D (6 bases). The sample consisted of whole blood, taken at baseline. The CDR3 nucleotides are TGCGCCAGCAGGGGGGGACCCACTAGCACAGATACGCAGTATTTT. It specifies CASRGGPTSTDTQYF.